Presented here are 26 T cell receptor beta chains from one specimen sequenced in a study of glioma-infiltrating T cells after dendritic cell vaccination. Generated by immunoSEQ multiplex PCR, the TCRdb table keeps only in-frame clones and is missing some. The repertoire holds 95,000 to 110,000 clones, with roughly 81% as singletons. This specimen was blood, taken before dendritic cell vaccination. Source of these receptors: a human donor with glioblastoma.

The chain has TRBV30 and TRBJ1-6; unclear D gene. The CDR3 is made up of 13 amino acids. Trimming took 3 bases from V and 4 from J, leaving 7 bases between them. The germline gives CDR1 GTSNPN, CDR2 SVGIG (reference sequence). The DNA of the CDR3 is TGTGCCTGGAGCGGGGTTTATAATTCACCCCTCCACTTT. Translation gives CAWSGVYNSPLHF.

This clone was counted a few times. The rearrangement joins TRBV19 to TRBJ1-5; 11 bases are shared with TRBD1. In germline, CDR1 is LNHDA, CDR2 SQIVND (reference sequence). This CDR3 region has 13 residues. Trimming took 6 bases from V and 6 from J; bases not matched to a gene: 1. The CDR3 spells CASRGTGGQPQHF. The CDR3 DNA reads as TGTGCCAGTAGGGGGACAGGGGGTCAGCCCCAGCATTTT.

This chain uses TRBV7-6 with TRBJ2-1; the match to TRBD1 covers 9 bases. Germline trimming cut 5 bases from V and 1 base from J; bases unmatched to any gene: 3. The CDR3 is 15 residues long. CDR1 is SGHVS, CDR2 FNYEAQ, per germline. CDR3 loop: CASSPTGGSYNEQFF. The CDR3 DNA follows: TGTGCCAGCAGCCCGACAGGGGGTTCCTACAATGAGCAGTTCTTC.

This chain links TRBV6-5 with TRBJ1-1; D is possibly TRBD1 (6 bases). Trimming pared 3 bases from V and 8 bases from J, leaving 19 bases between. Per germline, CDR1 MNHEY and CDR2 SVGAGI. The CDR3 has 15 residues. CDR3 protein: CASSYTGHNIQEAFF. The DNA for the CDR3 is TGTGCCAGCAGTTATACAGGGCACAACATCCAAGAAGCTTTCTTT.

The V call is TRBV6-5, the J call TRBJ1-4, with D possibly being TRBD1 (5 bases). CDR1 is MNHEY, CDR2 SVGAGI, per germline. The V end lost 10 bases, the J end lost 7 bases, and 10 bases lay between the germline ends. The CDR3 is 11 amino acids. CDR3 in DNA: TGTGCCACAGGGCGACTTGAAAAACTGTTTTTT. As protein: CATGRLEKLFF.

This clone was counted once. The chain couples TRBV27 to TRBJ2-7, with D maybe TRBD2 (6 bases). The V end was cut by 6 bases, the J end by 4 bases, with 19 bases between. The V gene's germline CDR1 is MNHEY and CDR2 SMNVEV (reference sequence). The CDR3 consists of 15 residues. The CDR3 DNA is TGTGCCAGCAGAATCGACGGGGCCGGGGGATACGAGCAGTACTTC. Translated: CASRIDGAGGYEQYF.

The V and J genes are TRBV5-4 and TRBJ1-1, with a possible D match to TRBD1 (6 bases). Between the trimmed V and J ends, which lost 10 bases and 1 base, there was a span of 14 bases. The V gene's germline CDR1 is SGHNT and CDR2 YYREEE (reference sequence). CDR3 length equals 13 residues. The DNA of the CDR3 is TGTGCCGGGAACAGGGCGGGGAACACTGAAGCTTTCTTT. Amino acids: CAGNRAGNTEAFF.

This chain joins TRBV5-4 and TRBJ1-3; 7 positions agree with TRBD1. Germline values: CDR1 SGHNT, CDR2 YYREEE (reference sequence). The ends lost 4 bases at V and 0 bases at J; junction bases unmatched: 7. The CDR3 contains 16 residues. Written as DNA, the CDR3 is TGTGCCAGCAGCCGGGACAGCGTAGTCTCTGGAAACACCATATATTTT. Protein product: CASSRDSVVSGNTIYF. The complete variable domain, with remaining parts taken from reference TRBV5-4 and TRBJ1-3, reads ETGVTQSPTHLIKTRGQQVTLRCSSQSGHNTVSWYQQALGQGPQFIFQYYREEENGRGNFPPRFSGLQFPNYSSELNVNALELDDSALYLCASSRDSVVSGNTIYFGEGSWLTVV.

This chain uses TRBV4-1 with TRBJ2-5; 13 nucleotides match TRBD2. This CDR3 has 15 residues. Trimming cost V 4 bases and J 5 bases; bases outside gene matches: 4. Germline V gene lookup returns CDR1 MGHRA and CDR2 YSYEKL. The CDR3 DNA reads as TGCGCCAGCAGCCGCCCGGGACTAGCGGGGGAGACCCAGTACTTC. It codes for CASSRPGLAGETQYF.

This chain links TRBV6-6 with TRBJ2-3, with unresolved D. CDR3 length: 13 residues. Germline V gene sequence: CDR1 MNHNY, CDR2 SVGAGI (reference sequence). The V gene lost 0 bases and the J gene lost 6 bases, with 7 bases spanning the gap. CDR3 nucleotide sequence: TGTGCCAGCAGTTACTCGACTGGGGATACGCAGTATTTT. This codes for CASSYSTGDTQYF.

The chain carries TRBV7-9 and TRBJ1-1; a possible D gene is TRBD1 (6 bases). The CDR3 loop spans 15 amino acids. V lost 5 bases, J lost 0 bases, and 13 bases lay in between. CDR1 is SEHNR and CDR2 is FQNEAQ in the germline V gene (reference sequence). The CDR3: CASSHNRVMNTEAFF. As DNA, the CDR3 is TGTGCCAGCAGCCATAACAGGGTAATGAACACTGAAGCTTTCTTT.

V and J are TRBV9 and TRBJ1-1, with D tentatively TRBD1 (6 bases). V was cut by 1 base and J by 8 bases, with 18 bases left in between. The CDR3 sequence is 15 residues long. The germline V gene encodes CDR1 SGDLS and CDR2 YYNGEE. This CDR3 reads CASSVTTGSLGEAFF. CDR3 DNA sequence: TGTGCCAGCAGCGTAACCACAGGGTCGTTGGGGGAAGCTTTCTTT.

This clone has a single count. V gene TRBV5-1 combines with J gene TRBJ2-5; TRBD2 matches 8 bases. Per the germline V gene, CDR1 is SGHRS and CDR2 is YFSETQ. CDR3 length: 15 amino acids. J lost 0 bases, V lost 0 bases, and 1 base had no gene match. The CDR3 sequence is CASSLGGGNQETQYF. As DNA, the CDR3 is TGCGCCAGCAGCTTGGGCGGGGGGAACCAAGAGACCCAGTACTTC.

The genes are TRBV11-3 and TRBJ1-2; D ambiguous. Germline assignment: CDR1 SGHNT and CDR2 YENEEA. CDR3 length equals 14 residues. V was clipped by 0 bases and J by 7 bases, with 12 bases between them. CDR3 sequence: CASSLDRGSGGYTF. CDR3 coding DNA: TGTGCCAGCAGCTTAGATCGCGGGTCGGGTGGCTACACCTTC.

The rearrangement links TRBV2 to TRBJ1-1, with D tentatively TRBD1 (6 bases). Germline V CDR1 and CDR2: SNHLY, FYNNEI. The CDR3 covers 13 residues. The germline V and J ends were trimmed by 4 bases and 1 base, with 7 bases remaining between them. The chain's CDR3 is CASSAGANTEAFF. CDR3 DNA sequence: TGTGCCAGCAGTGCAGGGGCGAACACTGAAGCTTTCTTT.

The CDR3 reads CASSILNREPYEQYF. The CDR3, as DNA: TGTGCCAGTAGTATCTTGAACAGGGAGCCCTACGAGCAGTACTTC. V is TRBV19 and J is TRBJ2-7; maybe TRBD1 (6 bases). CDR3 length: 15 amino acids. The V gene's germline CDR1 is LNHDA and CDR2 SQIVND (reference sequence). The germline V and J ends were trimmed by 3 bases and 2 bases, with 14 bases remaining between them.

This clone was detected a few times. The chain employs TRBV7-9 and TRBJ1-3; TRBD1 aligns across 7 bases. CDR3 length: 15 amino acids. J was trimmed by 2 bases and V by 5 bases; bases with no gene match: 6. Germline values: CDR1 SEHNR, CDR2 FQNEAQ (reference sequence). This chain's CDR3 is CASSLRQGTGNTIYF. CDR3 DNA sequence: TGTGCCAGCAGCCTGAGACAGGGAACTGGAAACACCATATATTTT.

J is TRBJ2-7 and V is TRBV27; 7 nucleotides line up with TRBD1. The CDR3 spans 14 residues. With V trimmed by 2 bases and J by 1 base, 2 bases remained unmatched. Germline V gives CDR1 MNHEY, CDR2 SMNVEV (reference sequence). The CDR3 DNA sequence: TGTGCCAGCAGTTTAAGCAGGGGGTCCTACGAGCAGTACTTC. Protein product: CASSLSRGSYEQYF.

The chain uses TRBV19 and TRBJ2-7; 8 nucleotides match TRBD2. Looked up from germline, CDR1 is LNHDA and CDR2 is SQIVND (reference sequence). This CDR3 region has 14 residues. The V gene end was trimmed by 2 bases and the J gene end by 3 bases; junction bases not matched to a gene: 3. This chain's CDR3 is CASSISGGVYEQYF. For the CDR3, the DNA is TGTGCCAGTAGTATAAGCGGGGGAGTCTACGAGCAGTACTTC.

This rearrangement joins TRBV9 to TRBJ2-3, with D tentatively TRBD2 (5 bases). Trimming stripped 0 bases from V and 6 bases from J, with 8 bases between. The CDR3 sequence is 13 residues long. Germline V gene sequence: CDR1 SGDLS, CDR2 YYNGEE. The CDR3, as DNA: TGTGCCAGCAGCGTAGGTTGGGAGGATACGCAGTATTTT. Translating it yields CASSVGWEDTQYF.

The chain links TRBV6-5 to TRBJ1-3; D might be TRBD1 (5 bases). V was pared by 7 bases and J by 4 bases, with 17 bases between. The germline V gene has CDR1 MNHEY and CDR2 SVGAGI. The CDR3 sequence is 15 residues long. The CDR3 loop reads CASIGSRGLGNTIYF. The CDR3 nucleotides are TGTGCCAGCATAGGGTCAAGGGGATTAGGAAACACCATATATTTT.

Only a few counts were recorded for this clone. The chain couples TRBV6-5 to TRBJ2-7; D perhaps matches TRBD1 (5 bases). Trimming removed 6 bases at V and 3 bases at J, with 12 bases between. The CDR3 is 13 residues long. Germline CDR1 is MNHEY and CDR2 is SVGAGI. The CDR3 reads CASRPARDYEQYF. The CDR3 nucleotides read TGTGCCAGCAGACCCGCCAGGGACTACGAGCAGTACTTC.

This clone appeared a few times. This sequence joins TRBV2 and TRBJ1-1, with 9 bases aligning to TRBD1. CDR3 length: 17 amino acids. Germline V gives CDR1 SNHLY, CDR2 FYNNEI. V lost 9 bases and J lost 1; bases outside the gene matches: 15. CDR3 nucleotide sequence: TGTGCCAGATCCGCTACGGGACAGGGAATACGGAACACTGAAGCTTTCTTT. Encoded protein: CARSATGQGIRNTEAFF. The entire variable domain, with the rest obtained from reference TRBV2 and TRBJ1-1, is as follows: EPEVTQTPSHQVTQMGQEVILRCVPISNHLYFYWYRQILGQKVEFLVSFYNNEISEKSEIFDDQFSVERPDGSNFTLKIRSTKLEDSAMYFCARSATGQGIRNTEAFFGQGTRLTVV.

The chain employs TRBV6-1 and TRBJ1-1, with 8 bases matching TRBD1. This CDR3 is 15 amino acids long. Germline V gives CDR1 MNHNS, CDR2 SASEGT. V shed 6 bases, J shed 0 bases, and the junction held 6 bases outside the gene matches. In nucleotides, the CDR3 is TGTGCCAGCAGCGAACAGGGGGGAATGAACACTGAAGCTTTCTTT. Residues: CASSEQGGMNTEAFF.

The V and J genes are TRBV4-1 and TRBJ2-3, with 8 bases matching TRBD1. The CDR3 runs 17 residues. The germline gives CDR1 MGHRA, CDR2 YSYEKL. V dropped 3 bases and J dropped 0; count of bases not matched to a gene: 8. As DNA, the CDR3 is TGCGCCAGCAGCCATGACAGGGGTCTTCTCAGCACAGATACGCAGTATTTT. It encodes CASSHDRGLLSTDTQYF.

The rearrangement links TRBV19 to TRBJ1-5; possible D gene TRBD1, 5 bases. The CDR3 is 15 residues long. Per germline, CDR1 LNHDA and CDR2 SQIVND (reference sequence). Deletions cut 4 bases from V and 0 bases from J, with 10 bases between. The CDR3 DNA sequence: TGTGCCAGTAGTACCCAGGGATATAGCAATCAGCCCCAGCATTTT. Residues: CASSTQGYSNQPQHF.